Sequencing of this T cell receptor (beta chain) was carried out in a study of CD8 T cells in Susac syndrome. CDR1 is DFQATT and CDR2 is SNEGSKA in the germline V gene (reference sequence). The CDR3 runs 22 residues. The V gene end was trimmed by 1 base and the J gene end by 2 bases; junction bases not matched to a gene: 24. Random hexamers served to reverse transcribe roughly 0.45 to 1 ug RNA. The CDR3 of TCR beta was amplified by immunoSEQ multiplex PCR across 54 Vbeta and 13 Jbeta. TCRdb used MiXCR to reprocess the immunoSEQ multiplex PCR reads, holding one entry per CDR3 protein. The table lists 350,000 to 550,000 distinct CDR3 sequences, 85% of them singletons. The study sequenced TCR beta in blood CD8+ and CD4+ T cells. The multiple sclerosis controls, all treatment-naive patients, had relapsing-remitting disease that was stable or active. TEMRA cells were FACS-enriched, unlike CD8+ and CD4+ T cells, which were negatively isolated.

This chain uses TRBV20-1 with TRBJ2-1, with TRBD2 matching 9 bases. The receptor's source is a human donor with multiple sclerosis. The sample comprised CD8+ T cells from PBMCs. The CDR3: CSARALMYPAGGHPLTYNEQFF. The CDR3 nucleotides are TGCAGTGCTAGAGCGCTGATGTACCCAGCGGGAGGCCATCCACTCACCTACAATGAGCAGTTCTTC.